This is a list of T cell receptor beta chains from one sample in a study of cytomegalovirus exposure and HLA in healthy donors. The method was immunoSEQ multiplex PCR; TCRdb's version includes in-frame clones alone and lacks a portion of them. Of under 200,000 clones listed, roughly 73% were seen once; the top ten hold 1.5% to 2%. The sample was PBMCs. Receptors were obtained from a woman aged 25 to 39 in good health and CMV-seronegative. Each CDR3 is given with its conserved first and last residue.

TRBJ2-3,15,TRBV6-5,CASQRQGKGTDTQYF
TRBJ2-7,11,TRBV10-2,CATREVGEQYF
TRBJ2-3,13,TRBV6-4,CASSSARGGTQYF
TRBJ2-7,16,TRBV18,CASSREDGGSGYEQYF
TRBJ1-1,14,TRBV30,CAWTPSGGWFEAFF
TRBJ1-4,14,TRBV10-3,CAISEHGQPEKLFF
TRBJ1-2,11,TRBV19,CASGENYGYTF
TRBJ2-1,18,TRBV2,CASKPGQGASGNHNEQFF
TRBJ1-1,11,TRBV7-9,CASSQGRKAFF
TRBJ1-5,14,TRBV7-2,CASSPFVGNQPQHF
TRBJ2-3,16,TRBV7-2,CASSLEPSGRPDTQYF
TRBJ2-7,16,TRBV5-4,CASSQDRALGRLEQYF
TRBJ2-1,17,TRBV25-1,CASSEYGATGHNNEQFF
TRBJ1-4,18,TRBV27,CASSPSGEGTTTNEKLFF
TRBJ2-3,14,TRBV28,CASSTSVFRDTQYF
TRBJ2-1,16,TRBV2,CASSEPLGRGYNEQFF
TRBJ2-1,16,TRBV9,CASSPRLEGSYNEQFF
TRBJ1-2,16,TRBV5-1,CASSWQDGEPNYGYTF
TRBJ2-7,13,TRBV5-1,CASSLDARGEQYF
TRBJ2-7,15,TRBV11-2,CASSLRVTSGAEQYF
TRBJ2-3,16,TRBV7-3,CASSPLAGGSTDTQYF
TRBJ2-2,15,TRBV11-2,CASSPLDRGTGELFF
TRBJ2-3,14,TRBV7-2,CASSLVAGTDTQYF
TRBJ2-7,18,TRBV4-1,CASSQGGGLAGGSYEQYF
TRBJ2-7,13,TRBV7-9,CASSIRDRNEQYF
TRBJ2-5,11,TRBV7-9,CASSLQETQYF
TRBJ2-7,15,TRBV6-5,CASSFSGRLSYEQYF
TRBJ2-7,17,TRBV4-2,CASSQALTSGKYSEQYF
TRBJ1-2,14,TRBV7-2,CASSLAPRGYGYTF
TRBJ2-1,14,TRBV7-3,CASSLGQGYNEQFF
TRBJ1-4,14,TRBV6-1,CASLPLGTNEKLFF
TRBJ2-2,18,TRBV11-2,CASSLRSGTSVSTGELFF
TRBJ1-3,18,TRBV4-1,CASSQDEGTGGDLNTIYF
TRBJ2-7,15,TRBV10-3,CAISAPSSTGNEQYF
TRBJ2-5,15,TRBV5-1,CASSTPGGQGETQYF
TRBJ2-2,18,TRBV7-2,CASSSQGAGGSGTGELFF
TRBJ1-1,15,TRBV4-1,CASSQDRATVTEAFF
TRBJ1-1,14,TRBV18,CASSQDRGQPEAFF
TRBJ1-4,13,TRBV25-1,CASRGATNEKLFF
TRBJ1-2,11,TRBV19,CASRTGDGYTF
TRBJ1-2,12,TRBV7-8,CASSPVGEGYTF
TRBJ1-1,13,TRBV19,CASSDSTNTEAFF
TRBJ2-5,11,TRBV7-9,CAAGGGETQYF
TRBJ2-7,11,TRBV11-2,CASSLTSEQYF